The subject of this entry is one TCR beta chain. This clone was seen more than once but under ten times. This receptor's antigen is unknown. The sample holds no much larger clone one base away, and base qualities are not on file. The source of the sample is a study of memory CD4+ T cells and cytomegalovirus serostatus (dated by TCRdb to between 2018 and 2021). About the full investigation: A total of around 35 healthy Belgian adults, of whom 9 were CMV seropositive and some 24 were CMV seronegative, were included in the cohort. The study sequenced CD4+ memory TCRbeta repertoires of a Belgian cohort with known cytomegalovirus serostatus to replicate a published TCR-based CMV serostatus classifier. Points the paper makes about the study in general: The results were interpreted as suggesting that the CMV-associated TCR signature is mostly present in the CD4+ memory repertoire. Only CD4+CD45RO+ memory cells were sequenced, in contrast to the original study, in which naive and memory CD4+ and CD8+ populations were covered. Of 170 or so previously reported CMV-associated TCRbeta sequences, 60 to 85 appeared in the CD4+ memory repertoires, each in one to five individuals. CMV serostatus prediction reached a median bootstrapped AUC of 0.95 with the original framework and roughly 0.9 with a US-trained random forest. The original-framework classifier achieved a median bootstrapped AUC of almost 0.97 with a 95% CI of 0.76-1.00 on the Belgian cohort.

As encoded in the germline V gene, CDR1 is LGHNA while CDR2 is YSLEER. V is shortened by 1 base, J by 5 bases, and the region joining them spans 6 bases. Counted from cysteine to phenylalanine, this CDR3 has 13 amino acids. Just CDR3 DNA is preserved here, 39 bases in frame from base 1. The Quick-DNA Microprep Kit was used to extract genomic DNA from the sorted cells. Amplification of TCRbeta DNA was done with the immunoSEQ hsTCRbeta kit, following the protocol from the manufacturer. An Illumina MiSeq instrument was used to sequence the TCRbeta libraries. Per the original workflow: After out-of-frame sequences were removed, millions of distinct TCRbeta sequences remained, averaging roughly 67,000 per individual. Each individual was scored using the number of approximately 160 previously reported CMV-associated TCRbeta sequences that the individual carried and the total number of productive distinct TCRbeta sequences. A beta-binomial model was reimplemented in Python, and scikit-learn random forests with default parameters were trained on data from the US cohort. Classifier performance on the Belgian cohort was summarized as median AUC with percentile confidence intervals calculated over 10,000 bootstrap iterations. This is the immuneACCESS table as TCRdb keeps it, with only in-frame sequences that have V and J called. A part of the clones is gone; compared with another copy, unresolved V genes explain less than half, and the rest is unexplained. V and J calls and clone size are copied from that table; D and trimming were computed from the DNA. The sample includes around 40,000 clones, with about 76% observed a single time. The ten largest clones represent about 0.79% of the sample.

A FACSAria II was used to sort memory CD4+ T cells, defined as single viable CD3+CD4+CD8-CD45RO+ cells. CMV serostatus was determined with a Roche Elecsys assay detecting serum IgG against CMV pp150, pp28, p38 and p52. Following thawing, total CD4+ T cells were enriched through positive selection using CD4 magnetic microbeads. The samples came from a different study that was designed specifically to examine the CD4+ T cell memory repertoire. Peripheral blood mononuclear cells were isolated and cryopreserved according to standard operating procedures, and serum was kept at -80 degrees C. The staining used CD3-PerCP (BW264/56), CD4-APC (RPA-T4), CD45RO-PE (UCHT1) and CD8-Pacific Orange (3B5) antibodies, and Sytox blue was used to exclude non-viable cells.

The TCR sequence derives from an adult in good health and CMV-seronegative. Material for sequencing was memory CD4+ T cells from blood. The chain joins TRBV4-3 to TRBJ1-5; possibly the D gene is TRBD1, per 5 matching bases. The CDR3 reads CASSQGDHQPQHF. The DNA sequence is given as TGCGCCAGCAGCCAAGGGGACCATCAGCCCCAGCATTTT.